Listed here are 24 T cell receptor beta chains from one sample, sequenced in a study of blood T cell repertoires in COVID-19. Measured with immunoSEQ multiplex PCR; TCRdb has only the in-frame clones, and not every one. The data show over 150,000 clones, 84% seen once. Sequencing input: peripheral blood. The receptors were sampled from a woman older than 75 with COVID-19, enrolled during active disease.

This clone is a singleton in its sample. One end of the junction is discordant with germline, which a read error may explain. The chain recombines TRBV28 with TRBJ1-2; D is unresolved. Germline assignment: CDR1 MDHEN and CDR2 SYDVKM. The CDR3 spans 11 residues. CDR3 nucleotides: TGTGCCAGCAGTCCCCTGATGGAGTTAGCCTTC. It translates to CASSPLMELAF.

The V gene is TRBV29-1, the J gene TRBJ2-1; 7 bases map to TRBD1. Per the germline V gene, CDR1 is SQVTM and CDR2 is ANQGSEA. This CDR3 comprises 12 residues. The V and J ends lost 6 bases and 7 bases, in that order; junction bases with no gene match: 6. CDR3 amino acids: CSVDRVSNEQFF. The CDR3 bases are TGCAGCGTAGACAGGGTCTCTAATGAGCAGTTCTTC.

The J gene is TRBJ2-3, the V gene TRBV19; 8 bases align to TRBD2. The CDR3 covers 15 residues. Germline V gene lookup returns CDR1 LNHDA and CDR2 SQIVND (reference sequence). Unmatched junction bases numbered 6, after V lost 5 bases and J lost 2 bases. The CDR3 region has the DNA TGTGCCAGTAGTGCCGGGACTAGAGCCACAGATACGCAGTATTTT. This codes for CASSAGTRATDTQYF.

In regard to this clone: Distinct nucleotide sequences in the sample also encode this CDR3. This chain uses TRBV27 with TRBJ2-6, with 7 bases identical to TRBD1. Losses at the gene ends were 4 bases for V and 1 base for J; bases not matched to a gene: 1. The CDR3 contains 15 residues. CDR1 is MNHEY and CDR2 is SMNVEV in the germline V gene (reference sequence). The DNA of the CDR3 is TGTGCCAGCAGTTCCAGGGGGTCTGGGGCCAACGTCCTGACTTTC. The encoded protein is CASSSRGSGANVLTF.

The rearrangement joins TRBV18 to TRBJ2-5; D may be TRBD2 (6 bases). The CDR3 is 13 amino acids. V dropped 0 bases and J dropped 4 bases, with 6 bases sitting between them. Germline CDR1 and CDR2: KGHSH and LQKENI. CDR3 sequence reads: CASSPPRGETQYF. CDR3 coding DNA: TGTGCCAGCTCACCACCGCGGGGAGAGACCCAGTACTTC.

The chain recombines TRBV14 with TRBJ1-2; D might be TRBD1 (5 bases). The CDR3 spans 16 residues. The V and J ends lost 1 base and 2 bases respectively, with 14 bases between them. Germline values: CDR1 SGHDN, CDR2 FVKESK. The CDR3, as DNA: TGTGCCAGCAGCCAAGCAATCGGGGGAGCGAACTATGGCTACACCTTC. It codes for CASSQAIGGANYGYTF. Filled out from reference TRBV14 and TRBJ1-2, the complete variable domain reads EAGVTQFPSHSVIEKGQTVTLRCDPISGHDNLYWYRRVMGKEIKFLLHFVKESKQDESGMPNNRFLAERTGGTYSTLKVQPAELEDSGVYFCASSQAIGGANYGYTFGSGTRLTVV.

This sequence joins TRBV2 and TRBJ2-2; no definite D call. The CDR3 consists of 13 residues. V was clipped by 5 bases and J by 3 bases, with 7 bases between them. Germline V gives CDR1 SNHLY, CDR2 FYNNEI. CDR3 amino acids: CASSYTHTGELFF. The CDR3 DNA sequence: TGTGCCAGCAGTTACACCCACACCGGGGAGCTGTTTTTT.

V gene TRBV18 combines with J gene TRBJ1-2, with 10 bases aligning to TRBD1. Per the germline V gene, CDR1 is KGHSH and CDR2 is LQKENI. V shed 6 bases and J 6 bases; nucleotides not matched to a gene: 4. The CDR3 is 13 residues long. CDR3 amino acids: CASSPGQGNGYTF. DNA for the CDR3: TGTGCCAGCTCCCCGGGACAGGGGAATGGCTACACCTTC.

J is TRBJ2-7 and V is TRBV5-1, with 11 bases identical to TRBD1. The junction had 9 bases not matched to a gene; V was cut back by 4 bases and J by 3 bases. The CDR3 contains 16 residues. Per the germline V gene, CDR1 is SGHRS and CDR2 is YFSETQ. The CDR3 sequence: CASSPGQGAVGYEQYF. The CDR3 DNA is TGCGCCAGCAGCCCAGGACAGGGGGCGGTCGGCTACGAGCAGTACTTC.

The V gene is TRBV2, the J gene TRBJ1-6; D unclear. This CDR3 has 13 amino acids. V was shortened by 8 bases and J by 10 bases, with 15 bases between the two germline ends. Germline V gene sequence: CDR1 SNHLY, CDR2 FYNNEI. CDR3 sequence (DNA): TGTGCCAGCTCAACAGAAGTCGACTCACCCCTCCACTTT. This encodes CASSTEVDSPLHF.

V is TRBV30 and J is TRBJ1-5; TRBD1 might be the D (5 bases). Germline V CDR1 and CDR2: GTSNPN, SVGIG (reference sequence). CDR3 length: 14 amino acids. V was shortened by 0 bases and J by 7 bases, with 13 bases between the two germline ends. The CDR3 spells CAWSVLTGGQPQHF. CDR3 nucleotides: TGTGCCTGGAGTGTATTAACAGGCGGACAGCCCCAGCATTTT. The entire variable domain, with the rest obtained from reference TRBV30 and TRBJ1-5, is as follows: SQTIHQWPATLVQPVGSPLSLECTVEGTSNPNLYWYRQAAGRGLQLLFYSVGIGQISSEVPQNLSASRPQDRQFILSSKKLLLSDSGFYLCAWSVLTGGQPQHFGDGTRLSIL.

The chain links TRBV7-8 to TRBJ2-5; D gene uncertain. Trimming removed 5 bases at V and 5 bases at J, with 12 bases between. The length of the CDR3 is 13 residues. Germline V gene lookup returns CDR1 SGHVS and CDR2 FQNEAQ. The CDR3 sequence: CASSRMLLETQYF. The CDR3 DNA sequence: TGTGCCAGCAGCCGTATGTTGTTGGAGACCCAGTACTTC.

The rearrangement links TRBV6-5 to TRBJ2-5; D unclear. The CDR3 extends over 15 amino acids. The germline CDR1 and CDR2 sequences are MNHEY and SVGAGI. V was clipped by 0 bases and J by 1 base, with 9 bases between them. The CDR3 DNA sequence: TGTGCCAGCAGTTACTCGCCACATCTCCAAGAGACCCAGTACTTC. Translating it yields CASSYSPHLQETQYF.

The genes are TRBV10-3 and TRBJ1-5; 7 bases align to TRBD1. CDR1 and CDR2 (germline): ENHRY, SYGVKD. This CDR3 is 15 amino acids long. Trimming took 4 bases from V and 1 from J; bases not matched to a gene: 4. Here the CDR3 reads CAISVTGASNQPQHF. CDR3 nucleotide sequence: TGTGCCATCAGTGTAACAGGGGCGAGCAATCAGCCCCAGCATTTT.

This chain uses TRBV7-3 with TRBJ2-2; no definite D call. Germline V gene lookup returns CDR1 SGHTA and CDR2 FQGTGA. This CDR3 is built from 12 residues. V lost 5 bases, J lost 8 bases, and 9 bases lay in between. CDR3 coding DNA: TGTGCCAGCAGCCCCGTCCTGGGGGAGCTGTTTTTT. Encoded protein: CASSPVLGELFF.

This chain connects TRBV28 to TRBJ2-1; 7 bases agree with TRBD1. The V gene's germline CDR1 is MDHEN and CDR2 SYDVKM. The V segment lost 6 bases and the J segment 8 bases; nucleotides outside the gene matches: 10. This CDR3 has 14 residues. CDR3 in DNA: TGTGCCAGCAGGCTGACAGGGTGGATGGATGAGCAGTTCTTC. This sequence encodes CASRLTGWMDEQFF.

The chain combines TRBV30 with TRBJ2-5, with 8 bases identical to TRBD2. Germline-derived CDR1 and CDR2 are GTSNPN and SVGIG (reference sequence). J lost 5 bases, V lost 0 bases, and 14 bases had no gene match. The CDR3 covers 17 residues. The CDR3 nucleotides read TGTGCCTGGAGTGTTATGACCCGGGGGGGAGGTCGGGAGACCCAGTACTTC. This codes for CAWSVMTRGGGRETQYF.

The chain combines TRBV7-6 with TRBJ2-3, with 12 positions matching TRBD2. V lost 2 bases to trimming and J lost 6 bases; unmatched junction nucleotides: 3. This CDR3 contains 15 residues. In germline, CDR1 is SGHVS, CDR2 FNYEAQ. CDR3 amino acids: CASSLRLAGADTQYF. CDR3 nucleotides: TGTGCCAGCAGCTTAAGACTAGCGGGGGCGGATACGCAGTATTTT.

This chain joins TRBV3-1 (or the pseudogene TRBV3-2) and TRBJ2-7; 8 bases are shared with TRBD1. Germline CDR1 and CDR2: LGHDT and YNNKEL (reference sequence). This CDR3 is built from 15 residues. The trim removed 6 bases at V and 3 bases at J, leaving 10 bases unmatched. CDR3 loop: CASRLRTGQGYEQYF. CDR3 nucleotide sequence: TGTGCCAGCAGACTTAGGACAGGACAGGGCTACGAGCAGTACTTC.

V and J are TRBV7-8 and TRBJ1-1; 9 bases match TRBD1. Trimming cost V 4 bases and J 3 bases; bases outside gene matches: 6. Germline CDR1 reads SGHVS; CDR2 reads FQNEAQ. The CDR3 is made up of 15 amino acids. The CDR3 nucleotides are TGTGCCAGCAGCTCCAGGACAGGGGCGGACACTGAAGCTTTCTTT. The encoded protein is CASSSRTGADTEAFF.

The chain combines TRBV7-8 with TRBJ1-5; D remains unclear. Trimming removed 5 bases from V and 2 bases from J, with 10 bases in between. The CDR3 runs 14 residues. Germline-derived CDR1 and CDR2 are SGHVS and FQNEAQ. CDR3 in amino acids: CASSRTMGNQPQHF. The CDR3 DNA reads TGTGCCAGCAGCCGTACAATGGGCAATCAGCCCCAGCATTTT.

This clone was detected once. CDR3 sequence: CASSVDGGLDSPLHF. The CDR3 DNA reads TGTGCCAGCAGCGTAGACGGGGGGCTCGACTCACCCCTCCACTTT. The chain couples TRBV9 to TRBJ1-6, with D maybe TRBD1 (6 bases). V was shortened by 0 bases and J by 10 bases, with 14 bases between the two germline ends. Germline V CDR1 and CDR2: SGDLS, YYNGEE. The CDR3 sequence is 15 residues long.

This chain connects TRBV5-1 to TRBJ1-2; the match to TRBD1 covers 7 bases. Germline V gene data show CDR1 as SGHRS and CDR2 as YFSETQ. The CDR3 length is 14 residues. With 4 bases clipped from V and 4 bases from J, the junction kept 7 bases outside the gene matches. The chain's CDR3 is CASSPDRAGYGYTF. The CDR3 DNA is TGCGCCAGCAGCCCAGACAGGGCGGGCTATGGCTACACCTTC.

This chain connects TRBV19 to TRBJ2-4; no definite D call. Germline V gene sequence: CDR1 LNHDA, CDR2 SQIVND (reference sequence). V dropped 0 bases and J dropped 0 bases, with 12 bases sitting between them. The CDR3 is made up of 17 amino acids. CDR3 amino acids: CASSIELTHGAKNIQYF. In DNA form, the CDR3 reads TGTGCCAGTAGTATAGAACTCACTCACGGAGCCAAAAACATTCAGTACTTC.